These 13 T cell receptor beta chains came from one sample sequenced in a study of T cell responses to AZD1222 COVID-19 vaccine. Method: immunoSEQ multiplex PCR; TCRdb's copy keeps in-frame clones and lacks some. The table records some 79,000 clones, approximately 85% of them present only once. The sample in question was peripheral blood, obtained 28 days after the second AZD1222 dose. These receptor sequences come from an adult who received the AZD1222 COVID-19 vaccine.

The rearrangement uses TRBV6-5 and TRBJ1-2, with TRBD1 as a possible D gene (6 bases). V was cut by 0 bases and J by 2 bases, with 7 bases left in between. The CDR3 loop spans 14 amino acids. CDR1 and CDR2 from the germline V gene are MNHEY and SVGAGI. The CDR3 reads CASSYSQGNYGYTF. CDR3 sequence (DNA): TGTGCCAGCAGTTACTCCCAGGGGAACTATGGCTACACCTTC.

The chain is built from TRBV11-3 and TRBJ2-7; maybe TRBD2 (5 bases). This CDR3 spans 15 amino acids. Germline V gives CDR1 SGHNT, CDR2 YENEEA. V lost 4 bases and J lost 6, with 19 bases in between. The CDR3 spells CASSSPWTLEGEQYF. CDR3 bases: TGTGCCAGCAGCTCACCGTGGACTCTAGAGGGCGAGCAGTACTTC.

J is TRBJ1-2 and V is TRBV5-4; 7 positions agree with TRBD1. The junction had 0 bases not matched to a gene; V was cut back by 1 base and J by 0 bases. Germline V gives CDR1 SGHNT, CDR2 YYREEE (reference sequence). The CDR3 consists of 14 residues. CDR3 in DNA: TGTGCCAGCAGCTTGCAGGGGGCTAACTATGGCTACACCTTC. Protein product: CASSLQGANYGYTF.

The gene calls are TRBV3-1 (or the pseudogene TRBV3-2) and TRBJ1-2; D is possibly TRBD1 (5 bases). The CDR3 extends over 20 amino acids. V lost 1 base to trimming and J lost 0 bases, with 24 bases between them. Germline V gives CDR1 LGHDT, CDR2 YNNKEL (reference sequence). Here the CDR3 reads CASSQVGFRAGTPPNYGYTF. CDR3 nucleotide sequence: TGTGCCAGCAGCCAAGTTGGTTTTCGGGCAGGGACCCCTCCTAACTATGGCTACACCTTC.

This clone has a single count. The chain carries TRBV7-2 and TRBJ1-1; 7 nucleotides agree with TRBD1. The junction had 10 bases not matched to a gene; V was cut back by 5 bases and J by 4 bases. Germline CDR1 reads SGHTA; CDR2 reads FQGNSA. CDR3 length equals 15 residues. Here the CDR3 DNA reads TGTGCCAGCAGCGGGCGGACAGGAGGCGGCACTGAAGCTTTCTTT. Protein product: CASSGRTGGGTEAFF.

The V call is TRBV28, the J call TRBJ1-1; TRBD1 agrees at 7 bases. The CDR3 consists of 15 residues. Trimming cost V 1 base and J 1 base; bases outside gene matches: 3. CDR1 and CDR2 (germline): MDHEN, SYDVKM. The CDR3 region is CASSLLEGANTEAFF. CDR3 sequence (DNA): TGTGCCAGCAGTTTATTGGAGGGGGCGAACACTGAAGCTTTCTTT.

The chain has TRBV6-6 and TRBJ2-6; D not certain. CDR1 and CDR2 (germline): MNHNY, SVGAGI (reference sequence). This CDR3 has 15 residues. V dropped 5 bases and J dropped 0 bases, with 8 bases sitting between them. In DNA, the CDR3 is TGTGCCAGCAGTAGTCAGAGCTCTGGGGCCAACGTCCTGACTTTC. Amino acid sequence: CASSSQSSGANVLTF.

The chain combines TRBV19 with TRBJ2-5; TRBD2 is a possible D gene (6 bases). The V and J ends lost 6 bases and 5 bases respectively, with 13 bases between them. Germline lookup yields CDR1 LNHDA and CDR2 SQIVND (reference sequence). This CDR3 has 13 amino acids. CDR3 bases: TGTGCCAGTAGACGGGGAGGCGGGGAGACCCAGTACTTC. Amino acid sequence: CASRRGGGETQYF.

The chain recombines TRBV4-3 with TRBJ1-2; D may be TRBD1 (5 bases). Germline V gene lookup returns CDR1 LGHNA and CDR2 YSLEER. The CDR3 is made up of 13 amino acids. Between the trimmed V and J ends, which lost 0 bases and 4 bases, there was a span of 6 bases. DNA for the CDR3: TGCGCCAGCAGCCAAGAGGGGGGCTATGGCTACACCTTC. The encoded protein is CASSQEGGYGYTF.

The rearrangement joins TRBV29-1 to TRBJ1-2; 8 bases agree with TRBD1. J gave up 2 bases and V 7 bases, and 9 bases lay outside the gene matches. This CDR3 contains 14 residues. In germline, CDR1 is SQVTM, CDR2 ANQGSEA. CDR3 sequence: CSGDTGQANYGYTF. DNA of the CDR3: TGCAGCGGCGATACGGGACAGGCAAACTATGGCTACACCTTC.

This clone was picked up one time. The rearrangement joins TRBV12-3 or TRBV12-4 to TRBJ2-1, with D possibly TRBD1 on 5 matching bases. V was cut by 3 bases and J by 7 bases, with 10 bases left in between. The CDR3 is made up of 13 amino acids. The CDR3 loop is CASSLAGRNEQFF. The CDR3, as DNA: TGTGCCAGCAGTTTGGCAGGGCGGAATGAGCAGTTCTTC.

The gene calls are TRBV18 and TRBJ2-7; D not certain. The CDR3 extends over 13 amino acids. Per germline, CDR1 KGHSH and CDR2 LQKENI. The V and J ends lost 3 bases and 7 bases respectively, with 13 bases between them. The CDR3 DNA is TGTGCCAGCTCACCCGAGTCTAGGCGGGAGCAGTACTTC. This encodes CASSPESRREQYF.

The chain uses TRBV2 and TRBJ1-5; D gene unclear. V gave up 7 bases and J gave up 0 bases, with 7 bases separating them. The CDR3 sequence is 13 residues long. Germline V CDR1 and CDR2: SNHLY, FYNNEI. CDR3 coding DNA: TGTGCCAGCAACTGGGATAGCAATCAGCCCCAGCATTTT. It encodes CASNWDSNQPQHF. The full variable domain, in which reference TRBV2 and TRBJ1-5 provide the parts outside the CDR3, is EPEVTQTPSHQVTQMGQEVILRCVPISNHLYFYWYRQILGQKVEFLVSFYNNEISEKSEIFDDQFSVERPDGSNFTLKIRSTKLEDSAMYFCASNWDSNQPQHFGDGTRLSIL.